This TCR beta chain was identified during a study of beta chain features in type 1 diabetes. cDNA synthesis used the whole RNA isolate, giving expressed TCRB sequences. TCRdb keeps only in-frame clones here, not all; method: immunoSEQ multiplex PCR. The data show some 700,000 clones, 13% seen once. With respect to this clone: Its antigen is currently unknown.

Findings of the study overall: All four CD4+ subsets from Type 1 diabetes patients carried moderately but significantly shorter TCRB CDR3s. A PCR bias possibly favoring shorter templates would apply equally to patients and controls. The similarity of naive, central memory and Treg TCRB repertoires appeared greater among patients than among healthy donors. Researchers cautioned that cDNA sequencing could over-represent cells with high TCR expression.

Sorted CD4+ subsets: naive, central memory, regulatory, stem cell-like memory (CD45RO/CCR7/CD25/CD127/CD95/CD27 panel). Sequencing was carried out using naive CD4+ T cells from blood. The TCR sequence derives from a man between 18 and 29 years old with type 1 diabetes.

The CDR3 DNA sequence: TGTGCCAGCAGCTCGGATCTCAATGAGCAGTTCTTC. It encodes CASSSDLNEQFF. The rearrangement uses TRBV7-9 and TRBJ2-1; D is ambiguous. Germline assignment: CDR1 SEHNR and CDR2 FQNEAQ (reference sequence). With 4 bases removed from V and 6 bases from J, the gap between germline ends came to 7 bases. The CDR3 totals 12 residues.